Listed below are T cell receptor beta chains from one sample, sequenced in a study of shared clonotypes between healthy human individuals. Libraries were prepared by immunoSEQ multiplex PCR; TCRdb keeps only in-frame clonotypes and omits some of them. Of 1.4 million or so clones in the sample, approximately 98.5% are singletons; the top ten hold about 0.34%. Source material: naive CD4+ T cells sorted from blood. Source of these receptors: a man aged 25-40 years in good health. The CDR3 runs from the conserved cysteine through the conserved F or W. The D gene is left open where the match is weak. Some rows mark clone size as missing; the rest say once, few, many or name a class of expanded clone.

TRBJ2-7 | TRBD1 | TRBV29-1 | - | CSVRGQGGYEQYF | TGCAGCGTACGGGGACAGGGAGGCTACGAGCAGTACTTC
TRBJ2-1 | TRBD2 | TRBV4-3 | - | CASSPDWLAGGGVEQFF | TGCGCCAGCAGCCCCGACTGGCTAGCGGGAGGCGGGGTTGAGCAGTTCTTC
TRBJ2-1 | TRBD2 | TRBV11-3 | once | CASSQGLADNEQFF | TGTGCCAGCAGCCAGGGACTAGCGGACAATGAGCAGTTCTTC
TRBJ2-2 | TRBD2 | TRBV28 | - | CASRKGLAGVINTGELFF | TGTGCCAGCAGAAAAGGACTAGCGGGAGTCATTAACACCGGGGAGCTGTTTTTT
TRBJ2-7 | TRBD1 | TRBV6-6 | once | CAAGRDRVYEQYF | TGTGCCGCAGGCCGGGACAGAGTCTACGAGCAGTACTTC
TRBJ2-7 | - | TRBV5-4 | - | CASSSEGRFAYEQYF | TGTGCCAGCAGCTCCGAGGGCAGGTTTGCCTACGAGCAGTACTTC
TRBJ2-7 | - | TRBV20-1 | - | CSARVYEQYF | TGCAGTGCTAGGGTTTACGAGCAGTACTTC
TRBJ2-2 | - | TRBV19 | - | CASSMPRGQLPGELFF | TGTGCCAGTAGTATGCCACGGGGGCAGTTGCCCGGGGAGCTGTTTTTT
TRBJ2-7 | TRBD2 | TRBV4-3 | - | CASSQVGGGMGEQYF | TGCGCCAGCAGCCAAGTAGGCGGGGGGATGGGCGAGCAGTACTTC
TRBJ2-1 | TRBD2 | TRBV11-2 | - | CASSRAGTSPNEQFF | TGTGCCAGCAGCCGGGCCGGGACTAGCCCCAATGAGCAGTTCTTC
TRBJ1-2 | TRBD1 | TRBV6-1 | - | CASRPQGYGYTF | TGTGCCAGCAGACCACAGGGGTACGGCTACACCTTC
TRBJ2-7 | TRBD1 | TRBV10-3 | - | CAISEGTGAYEQYF | TGTGCCATCAGTGAGGGGACAGGGGCGTACGAGCAGTACTTC
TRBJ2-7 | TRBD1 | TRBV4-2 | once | CASSRGTGILYEQYF | TGTGCCAGCAGCCGAGGGACAGGCATCCTCTACGAGCAGTACTTC
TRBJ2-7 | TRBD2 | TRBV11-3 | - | CASSSGGAPNEQYF | TGTGCCAGCAGCTCCGGGGGGGCTCCCAACGAGCAGTACTTC
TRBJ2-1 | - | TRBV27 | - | CASSPQGPSGSLSLPGFF | TGTGCCAGCAGTCCCCAGGGTCCCTCAGGTTCACTCTCACTACCGGGGTTCTTC
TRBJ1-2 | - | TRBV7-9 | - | CASSLGLAGYTF | TGTGCCAGCAGCTTGGGCCTAGCCGGCTACACCTTC
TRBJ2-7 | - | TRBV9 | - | CASSSNPTYPGEQYF | TGTGCCAGCAGCTCAAATCCGACGTACCCGGGCGAGCAGTACTTC
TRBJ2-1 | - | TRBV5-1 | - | CASSLASGAYNEQFF | TGCGCCAGCAGCTTGGCTTCAGGGGCATACAATGAGCAGTTCTTC
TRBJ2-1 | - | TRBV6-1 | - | CASSDPFSGGVINEQFF | TGTGCCAGCAGTGATCCATTTAGCGGAGGGGTCATCAATGAGCAGTTCTTC
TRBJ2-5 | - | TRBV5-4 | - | CASSVPKETQYF | TGTGCCAGCAGCGTACCAAAAGAGACCCAGTACTTC
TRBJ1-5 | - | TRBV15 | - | CATSKQINQPQHF | TGTGCCACCAGCAAACAAATCAATCAGCCCCAGCATTTT
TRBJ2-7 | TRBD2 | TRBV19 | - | CASSMGRPSGGSYEQYF | TGTGCCAGTAGTATGGGAAGGCCTAGCGGGGGTTCCTACGAGCAGTACTTC
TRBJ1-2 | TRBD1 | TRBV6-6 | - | CASSYPGDSYGYTF | TGTGCCAGCAGTTACCCGGGGGACAGCTATGGCTACACCTTC
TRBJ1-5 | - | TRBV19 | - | CASSPIPNQPQHF | TGTGCCAGTAGTCCCATCCCTAATCAGCCCCAGCATTTT
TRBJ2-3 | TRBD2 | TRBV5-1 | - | CASSLDASGSLDTQYF | TGCGCCAGCAGCTTGGACGCTAGCGGGTCCTTAGATACGCAGTATTTT
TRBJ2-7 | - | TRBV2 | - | CASSGGWQAEQYF | TGTGCCAGCAGTGGAGGGTGGCAGGCCGAGCAGTACTTC
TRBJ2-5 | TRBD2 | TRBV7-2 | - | CASSPKAGLAGGMETQYF | TGTGCCAGCAGCCCCAAAGCTGGACTAGCGGGAGGTATGGAGACCCAGTACTTC
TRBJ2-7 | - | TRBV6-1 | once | CASSEAPKVGHYEQYF | TGTGCCAGCAGTGAAGCCCCAAAAGTTGGGCACTACGAGCAGTACTTC
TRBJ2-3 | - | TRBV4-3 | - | CASSPAPHTRTDTQYF | TGCGCCAGCTCTCCGGCCCCACACACTCGCACAGATACGCAGTATTTT
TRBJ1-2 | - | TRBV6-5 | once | CASTGRDYGYTF | TGTGCCAGCACCGGAAGGGACTATGGCTACACCTTC
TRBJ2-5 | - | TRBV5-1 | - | CASSPPGAHETQYF | TGCGCCAGCAGCCCCCCCGGTGCCCATGAGACCCAGTACTTC
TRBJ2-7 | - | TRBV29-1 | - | CSVGELNYEQYF | TGCAGCGTTGGTGAACTTAACTACGAGCAGTACTTC
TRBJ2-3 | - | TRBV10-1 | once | CASSEGRKDTQYF | TGCGCCAGCAGTGAGGGTCGCAAAGATACGCAGTATTTT
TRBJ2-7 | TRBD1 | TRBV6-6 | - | CASSYSRQGYEQYF | TGTGCCAGCAGTTACTCCCGACAGGGGTACGAGCAGTACTTC
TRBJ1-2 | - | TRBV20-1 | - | CSASRDIGYTF | TGCAGTGCTAGCAGGGACATTGGCTACACCTTC
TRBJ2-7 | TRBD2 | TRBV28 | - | CASSPHPTSGRTYEQYF | TGTGCCAGCAGTCCACACCCAACTAGCGGGAGGACCTACGAGCAGTACTTC
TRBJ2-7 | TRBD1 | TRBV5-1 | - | CASSLTGSSYEQYF | TGCGCCAGCAGTTTGACAGGGAGCTCCTACGAGCAGTACTTC
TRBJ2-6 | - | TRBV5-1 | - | CASSSTGSGANVLTF | TGCGCCAGCAGCTCGACAGGATCTGGGGCCAACGTCCTGACTTTC
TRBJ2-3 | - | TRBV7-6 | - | CASSPRINTDTQYF | TGTGCCAGCAGCCCCAGGATAAACACAGATACGCAGTATTTT